The 5 T cell receptor beta chains listed next were all sequenced from one sample in a study of cytomegalovirus exposure and HLA in healthy donors. It was with 60 Vbeta and 13 Jbeta primers that the PCR ran. TCRdb keeps only in-frame clones here, not all; method: immunoSEQ multiplex PCR. This sample's table has 170,000 or so clones. Sequencing used PBMCs. The receptors shown here come from a young man in good health and CMV-seronegative.

V and J are TRBV7-2 and TRBJ2-1; 8 bases line up with TRBD2. Germline CDR1 is SGHTA and CDR2 is FQGNSA. J was trimmed by 0 bases and V by 3 bases; bases with no gene match: 1. The CDR3 is made up of 15 amino acids. The CDR3 DNA reads as TGTGCCAGCAGCTTGAGCGGGAGCTCCTACAATGAGCAGTTCTTC. Protein sequence: CASSLSGSSYNEQFF.

The gene calls are TRBV6-1 and TRBJ2-2; possible D gene TRBD1, 6 bases. CDR1 and CDR2 (germline): MNHNS, SASEGT. The CDR3 totals 13 residues. The V end lost 6 bases, the J end lost 7 bases, and 12 bases lay between the germline ends. For the CDR3, the DNA is TGTGCCAGCAGAACAGGGTCGAACGGGGAGCTGTTTTTT. This encodes CASRTGSNGELFF.

The V gene is TRBV5-1, the J gene TRBJ2-5, with unresolved D. The germline V gene has CDR1 SGHRS and CDR2 YFSETQ. The CDR3 runs to 13 residues. Deletions cut 4 bases from V and 4 bases from J, with 11 bases between. The CDR3 DNA reads TGCGCCAGCAGCATGCCTAGTACAGAGACCCAGTACTTC. Its translation is CASSMPSTETQYF.

This rearrangement joins TRBV7-2 to TRBJ1-3; the D gene is possibly TRBD1 (6 bases). This CDR3 is 15 amino acids long. The V and J ends lost 4 bases and 7 bases respectively, with 17 bases between them. Germline CDR1 is SGHTA and CDR2 is FQGNSA. DNA of the CDR3: TGTGCCAGCAGCTCTGGCCTAGGACAGTATAACACCATATATTTT. Protein: CASSSGLGQYNTIYF.

CDR3 sequence (DNA): TGTGCCAGTAGATCCGGAGGGACTGGAAACACCATATATTTT. Amino acid sequence: CASRSGGTGNTIYF. This chain joins TRBV19 and TRBJ1-3, with unresolved D. The CDR3 consists of 14 residues. Germline assignment: CDR1 LNHDA and CDR2 SQIVND (reference sequence). V lost 6 bases and J 2 bases, leaving 11 bases between the germline ends.